The 28 T cell receptor beta chains below come from one sample, sequenced in a study of monozygotic twins with inflammatory bowel disease. Following a re-call of the 5' RACE reads, TCRdb has one entry per CDR3 protein and lacks DNA. Its clone listing holds about 85,000 distinct CDR3 sequences. The sequencing input was blood. All receptors come from a human donor with ulcerative colitis or Crohn's disease, or a healthy co-twin of an affected twin (not recorded which).

The chain employs TRBV20-1 and TRBJ2-1; TCRdb lists TRBD1, though no DNA is available to test this call. This CDR3 region has 13 residues. Germline CDR1 and CDR2: DFQATT and SNEGSKA (reference sequence). The CDR3 region is CSAKVGPDSTQFF.

The chain joins TRBV29-1 to TRBJ2-2; TCRdb lists TRBD1, though no DNA is available to test this call. Germline V lookup: CDR1 SQVTM, CDR2 ANQGSEA. The CDR3 has 13 residues. The CDR3 is CSVRQTNTGELFF.

V gene TRBV6-1 combines with J gene TRBJ1-5. Germline-derived CDR1 and CDR2 are MNHNS and SASEGT. This CDR3 contains 17 residues. The CDR3 loop reads CAGQGRRKVWSNQPQHF.

The V gene is TRBV7-2, the J gene TRBJ1-6; TCRdb's D call, TRBD1, is unchecked because there is no DNA. Germline values: CDR1 SGHTA, CDR2 FQGNSA. The CDR3 totals 14 residues. CDR3: CASSTTGVGSPLHF. Based on the CDR3 plus reference TRBV7-2 and TRBJ1-6, the full variable domain is GAGVSQSPSNKVTEKGKDVELRCDPISGHTALYWYRQSLGQGLEFLIYFQGNSAPDKSGLPSDRFSAERTGGSVSTLTIQRTQQEDSAVYLCASSTTGVGSPLHFGNGTRLTVT.

The J gene is TRBJ2-6, the V gene TRBV5-1; TCRdb names TRBD1, which stays unverified in the absence of DNA. This CDR3 is 15 amino acids long. Germline V CDR1 and CDR2: SGHRS, YFSETQ. The CDR3 sequence is CASSPLPRGANVLTF.

The J gene is TRBJ2-2, the V gene TRBV24-1; the TRBD1 assignment by TCRdb is unverifiable without DNA. The CDR3 extends over 14 amino acids. CDR1 KGHDR and CDR2 SFDVKD come from the germline V gene. CDR3 sequence: CATSDPTGSGELFF.

The chain carries TRBV15 and TRBJ2-1. This CDR3 is 14 amino acids long. The germline CDR1 and CDR2 sequences are LNHNV and YYDKDF (reference sequence). CDR3 residues: CATSSPVGIHEQFF.

The chain carries TRBV3-1 and TRBJ1-2. Germline values: CDR1 LGHDT, CDR2 YNNKEL (reference sequence). The CDR3 sequence is 15 residues long. CDR3 sequence: CASRLGGGLGYGYTF.

CDR3 sequence: CASSAHGTPLNNSPLHF. V gene TRBV3-1 combines with J gene TRBJ1-6; TCRdb reports TRBD1, a call that lacks DNA to check it against. The CDR3 runs to 17 residues. Per germline, CDR1 LGHDT and CDR2 YNNKEL (reference sequence).

The chain links TRBV18 to TRBJ1-1. CDR3 size: 13 residues. Germline V gene sequence: CDR1 KGHSH, CDR2 LQKENI. The CDR3 reads CASSHGRNTEAFF.

CDR3 loop: CASTKGGRGYQETQYF. This chain uses TRBV6-1 with TRBJ2-5; the D gene TCRdb calls, TRBD1, cannot be checked with no DNA. Germline V gene sequence: CDR1 MNHNS, CDR2 SASEGT. The CDR3 sequence is 16 residues long.

This chain connects TRBV4-2 to TRBJ2-7; TCRdb outputs TRBD2, but without DNA this stays unchecked. This CDR3 has 19 amino acids. Germline lookup yields CDR1 LGHNA and CDR2 YNFKEQ. The CDR3 loop reads CASSQPMASGLAGVSEQYF.

The rearrangement joins TRBV29-1 to TRBJ2-3; lacking DNA, the TRBD1 call made by TCRdb goes unchecked. The germline V gene encodes CDR1 SQVTM and CDR2 ANQGSEA. The CDR3 runs 14 residues. Here the CDR3 reads CSVPPGGLTDTQYF.

The chain is built from TRBV12-3 or TRBV12-4 and TRBJ2-3. The CDR3 covers 12 residues. This chain's CDR3 is CASSLRSDMQYF.

The chain employs TRBV20-1 and TRBJ2-2; the D call of TRBD1 rests on TCRdb alone, since no DNA is present to check it. In germline, CDR1 is DFQATT, CDR2 SNEGSKA (reference sequence). The CDR3 has 14 amino acids. CDR3 sequence: CSASRGRFTGELFF.

The rearrangement joins TRBV7-7 to TRBJ2-3; TCRdb picks TRBD2, but there is no DNA to check that call. CDR3 length: 16 amino acids. Germline CDR1 and CDR2: SSHAT and FNYEAQ (reference sequence). CDR3: CASSLSAGGFIDTQYF.

This rearrangement joins TRBV4-1 to TRBJ1-2; the TCRdb D gene call, TRBD1, has no DNA to confirm it. Per the germline V gene, CDR1 is MGHRA and CDR2 is YSYEKL. The CDR3 is 13 residues long. The CDR3: CASSQARGYGYTF.

The chain is built from TRBV6-5 and TRBJ2-2; TCRdb names TRBD1, which stays unverified in the absence of DNA. CDR3 length: 15 amino acids. Germline CDR1 and CDR2: MNHEY and SVGAGI. CDR3 in amino acids: CASSYSSQGSGELFF.

The V and J genes are TRBV4-1 and TRBJ1-1; TCRdb lists TRBD1, though no DNA is available to test this call. The CDR3 is made up of 15 amino acids. Germline V gives CDR1 MGHRA, CDR2 YSYEKL. The CDR3 loop reads CASSLRPARNTEAFF.

The rearrangement links TRBV7-3 to TRBJ2-3; no DNA is available, so the TRBD1 call from TCRdb remains unchecked. Germline CDR1 is SGHTA and CDR2 is FQGTGA. The CDR3 spans 16 residues. CDR3: CASSKGGAGRTDTQYF. Looking up the rest from reference TRBV7-3 and TRBJ2-3 gives the full variable domain: GAGVSQTPSNKVTEKGKYVELRCDPISGHTALYWYRQSLGQGPEFLIYFQGTGAADDSGLPNDRFFAVRPEGSVSTLKIQRTERGDSAVYLCASSKGGAGRTDTQYFGPGTRLTVL.

This sequence joins TRBV20-1 and TRBJ2-2; TCRdb outputs TRBD1, but without DNA this stays unchecked. The CDR3 sequence is 16 residues long. CDR1 and CDR2 from the germline V gene are DFQATT and SNEGSKA (reference sequence). The CDR3 here is CSAREIKQGRTGELFF.

The rearrangement uses TRBV7-2 and TRBJ2-1. Germline values: CDR1 SGHTA, CDR2 FQGNSA. The CDR3 is made up of 16 amino acids. The CDR3 region is CASSSRMGGLVDEQFF.

Here the CDR3 reads CASISDAGELFF. V gene TRBV12-3 or TRBV12-4 combines with J gene TRBJ2-2. There are 12 residues in the CDR3.

This chain connects TRBV5-1 to TRBJ1-1; as DNA is missing, the TRBD1 call by TCRdb cannot be tested. Germline V gives CDR1 SGHRS, CDR2 YFSETQ. The CDR3 totals 18 residues. This CDR3 reads CASRPKLTGGADSTEAFF.

The V and J genes are TRBV18 and TRBJ2-7; TCRdb returns TRBD2, unconfirmable since there is no DNA. The CDR3 loop spans 15 amino acids. CDR1 is KGHSH and CDR2 is LQKENI in the germline V gene. The CDR3 is CASSQGAGGSYEQYF. The variable domain in full, with the rest retrieved from reference TRBV18 and TRBJ2-7, is NAGVMQNPRHLVRRRGQEARLRCSPMKGHSHVYWYRQLPEEGLKFMVYLQKENIIDESGMPKERFSAEFPKEGPSILRIQQVVRGDSAAYFCASSQGAGGSYEQYFGPGTRLTVT.

The V call is TRBV12-3 or TRBV12-4, the J call TRBJ1-3; TCRdb's D gene call, TRBD1, goes unchecked for lack of DNA. This CDR3 has 14 amino acids. This chain's CDR3 is CTSSLIQEGNTIYF.

The chain is built from TRBV7-2 and TRBJ1-1; lacking DNA, the TRBD1 call made by TCRdb goes unchecked. This CDR3 spans 14 amino acids. Germline V gene lookup returns CDR1 SGHTA and CDR2 FQGNSA. The CDR3 sequence is CASSLVAGDTEAFF.

This chain connects TRBV5-5 to TRBJ1-1. This CDR3 spans 14 amino acids. Germline loops: CDR1 SGHKS, CDR2 YYEKEE (reference sequence). The CDR3 reads CASSLLRTHPEAFF.